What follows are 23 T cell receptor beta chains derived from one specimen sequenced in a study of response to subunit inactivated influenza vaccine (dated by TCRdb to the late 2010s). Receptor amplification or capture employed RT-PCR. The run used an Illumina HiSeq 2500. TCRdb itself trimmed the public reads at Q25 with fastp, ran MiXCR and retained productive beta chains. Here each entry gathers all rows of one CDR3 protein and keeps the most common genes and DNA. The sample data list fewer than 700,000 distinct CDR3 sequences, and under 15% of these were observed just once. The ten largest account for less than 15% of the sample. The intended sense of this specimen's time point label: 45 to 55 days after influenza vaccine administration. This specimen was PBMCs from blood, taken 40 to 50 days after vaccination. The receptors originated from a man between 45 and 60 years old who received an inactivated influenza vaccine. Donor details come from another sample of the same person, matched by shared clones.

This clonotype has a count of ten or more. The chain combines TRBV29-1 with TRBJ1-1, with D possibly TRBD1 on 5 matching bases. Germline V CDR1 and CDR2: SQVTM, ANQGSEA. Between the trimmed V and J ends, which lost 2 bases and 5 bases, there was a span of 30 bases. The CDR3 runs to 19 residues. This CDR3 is CSVEMGTPRRGPPGTEAFF. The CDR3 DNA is TGCAGCGTTGAAATGGGAACTCCCCGACGGGGACCGCCTGGGACTGAAGCTTTCTTT.

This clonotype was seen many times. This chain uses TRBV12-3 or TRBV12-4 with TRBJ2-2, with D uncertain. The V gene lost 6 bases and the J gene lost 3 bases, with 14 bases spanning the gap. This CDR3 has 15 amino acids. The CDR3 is CASRRPDTHTGELFF. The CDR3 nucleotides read TGTGCCAGCAGGAGACCTGACACCCACACCGGGGAGCTGTTTTTT.

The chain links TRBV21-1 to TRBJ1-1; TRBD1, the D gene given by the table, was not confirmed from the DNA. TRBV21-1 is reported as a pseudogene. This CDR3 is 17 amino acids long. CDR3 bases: TGTGCCAGCCCCTTCTCCCCCGGGACAGGGGTATGGACTGAAGCTTTCTTT. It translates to CASPFSPGTGVWTEAFF.

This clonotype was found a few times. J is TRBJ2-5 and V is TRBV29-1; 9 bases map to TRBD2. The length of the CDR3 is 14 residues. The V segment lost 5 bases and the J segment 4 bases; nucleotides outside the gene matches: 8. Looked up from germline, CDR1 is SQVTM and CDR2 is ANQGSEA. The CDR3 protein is CSVIPGLARETQYF. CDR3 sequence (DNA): TGCAGCGTTATCCCGGGACTAGCAAGAGAGACCCAGTACTTC. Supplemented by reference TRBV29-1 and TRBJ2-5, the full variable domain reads SAVISQKPSRDICQRGTSLTIQCQVDSQVTMMFWYRQQPGQSLTLIATANQGSEATYESGFVIDKFPISRPNLTFSTLTVSNMSPEDSSIYLCSVIPGLARETQYFGPGTRLLVL.

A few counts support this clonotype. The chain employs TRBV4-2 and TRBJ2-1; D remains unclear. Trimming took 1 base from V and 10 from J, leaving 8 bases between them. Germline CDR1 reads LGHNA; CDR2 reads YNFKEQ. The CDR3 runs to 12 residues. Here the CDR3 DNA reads TGTGCCAGCAGCCAAGTAGCCGGGGAGCAGTTCTTC. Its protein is CASSQVAGEQFF.

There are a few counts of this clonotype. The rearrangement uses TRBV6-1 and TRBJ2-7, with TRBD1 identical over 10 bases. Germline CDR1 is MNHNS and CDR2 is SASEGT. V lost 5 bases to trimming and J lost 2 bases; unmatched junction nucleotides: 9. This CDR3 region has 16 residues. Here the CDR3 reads CASSRGGQGLTYEQYF. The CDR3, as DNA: TGTGCCAGCAGTCGCGGGGGACAGGGGCTAACCTACGAGCAGTACTTC.

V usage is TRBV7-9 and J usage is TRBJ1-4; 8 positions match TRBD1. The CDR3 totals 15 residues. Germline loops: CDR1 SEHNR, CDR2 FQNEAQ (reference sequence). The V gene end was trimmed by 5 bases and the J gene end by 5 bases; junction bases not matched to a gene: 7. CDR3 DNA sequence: TGTGCCAGCAGCACCCCGACAGGGGTAAATGAAAAACTGTTTTTT. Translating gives CASSTPTGVNEKLFF.

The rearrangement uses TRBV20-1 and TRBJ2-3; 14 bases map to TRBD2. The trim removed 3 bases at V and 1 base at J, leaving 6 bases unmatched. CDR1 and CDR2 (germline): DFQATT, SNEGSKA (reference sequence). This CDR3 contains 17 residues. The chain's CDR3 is CSARGLAGEFGTDTQYF. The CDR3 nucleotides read TGCAGTGCTAGGGGACTAGCGGGAGAGTTTGGCACAGATACGCAGTATTTT.

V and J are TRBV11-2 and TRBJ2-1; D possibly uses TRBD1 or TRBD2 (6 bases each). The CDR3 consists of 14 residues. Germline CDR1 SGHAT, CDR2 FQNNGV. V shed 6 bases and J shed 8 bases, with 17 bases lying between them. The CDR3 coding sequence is TGTGCCAGCAGTAACATAGACGGGGGCCATGAGCAGTTCTTC. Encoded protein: CASSNIDGGHEQFF. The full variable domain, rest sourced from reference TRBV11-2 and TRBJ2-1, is EAGVAQSPRYKIIEKRQSVAFWCNPISGHATLYWYQQILGQGPKLLIQFQNNGVVDDSQLPKDRFSAERLKGVDSTLKIQPAKLEDSAVYLCASSNIDGGHEQFFGPGTRLTVL.

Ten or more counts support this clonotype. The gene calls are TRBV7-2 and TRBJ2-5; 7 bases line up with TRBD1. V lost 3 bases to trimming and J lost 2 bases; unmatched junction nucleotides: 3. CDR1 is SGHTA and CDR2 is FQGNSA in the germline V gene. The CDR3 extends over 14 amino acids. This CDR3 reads CASSLNRGQETQYF. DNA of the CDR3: TGTGCCAGCAGCTTGAACAGGGGACAAGAGACCCAGTACTTC.

The CDR3 reads CASSEAFQGPELDTQYF. The CDR3 region has the DNA TGTGCCAGCAGTGAAGCTTTCCAGGGGCCCGAGTTAGATACGCAGTATTTT. The chain links TRBV2 to TRBJ2-3; a weak D match, TRBD1 (6 bases). V lost 0 bases and J lost 5, with 18 bases in between. Germline V gives CDR1 SNHLY, CDR2 FYNNEI. The CDR3 extends over 17 amino acids.

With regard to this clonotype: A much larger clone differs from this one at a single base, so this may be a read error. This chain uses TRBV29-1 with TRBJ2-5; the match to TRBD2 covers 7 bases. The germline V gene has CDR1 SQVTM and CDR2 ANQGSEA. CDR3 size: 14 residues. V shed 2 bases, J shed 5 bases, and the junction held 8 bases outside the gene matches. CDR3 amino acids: CSVELPQGGETQYF. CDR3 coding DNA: TGCAGCGTTGAACTTCCGCAGGGAGGGGAGACCCAGTACTTC.

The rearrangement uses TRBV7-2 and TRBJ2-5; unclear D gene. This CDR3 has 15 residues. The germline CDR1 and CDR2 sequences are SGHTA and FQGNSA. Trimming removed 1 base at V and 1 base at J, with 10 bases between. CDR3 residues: CASSLGAQSQETQYF. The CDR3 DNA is TGTGCCAGCAGCTTAGGGGCCCAGTCCCAAGAGACCCAGTACTTC. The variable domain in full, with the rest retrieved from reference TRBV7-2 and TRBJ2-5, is GAGVSQSPSNKVTEKGKDVELRCDPISGHTALYWYRQSLGQGLEFLIYFQGNSAPDKSGLPSDRFSAERTGGSVSTLTIQRTQQEDSAVYLCASSLGAQSQETQYFGPGTRLLVL.

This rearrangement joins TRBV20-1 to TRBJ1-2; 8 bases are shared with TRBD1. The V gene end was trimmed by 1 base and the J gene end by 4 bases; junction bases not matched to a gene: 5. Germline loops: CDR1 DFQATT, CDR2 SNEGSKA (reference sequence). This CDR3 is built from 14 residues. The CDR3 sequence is CSARGGQVFYGYTF. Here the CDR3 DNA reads TGCAGTGCTAGAGGGGGACAGGTGTTCTATGGCTACACCTTC.

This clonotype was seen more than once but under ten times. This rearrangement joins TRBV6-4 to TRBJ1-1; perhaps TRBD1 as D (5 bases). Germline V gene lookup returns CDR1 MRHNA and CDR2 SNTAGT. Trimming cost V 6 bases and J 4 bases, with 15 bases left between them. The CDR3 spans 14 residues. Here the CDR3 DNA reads TGTGCCAGCAGCCCAATTGGGGGAAGCACTGAAGCTTTCTTT. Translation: CASSPIGGSTEAFF.

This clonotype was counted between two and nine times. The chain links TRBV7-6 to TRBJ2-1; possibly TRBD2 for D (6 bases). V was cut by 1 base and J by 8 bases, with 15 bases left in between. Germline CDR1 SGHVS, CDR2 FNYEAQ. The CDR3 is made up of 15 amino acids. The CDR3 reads CASSLVGWGVDEQFF. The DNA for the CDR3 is TGTGCCAGCAGCTTAGTTGGCTGGGGGGTGGATGAGCAGTTCTTC.

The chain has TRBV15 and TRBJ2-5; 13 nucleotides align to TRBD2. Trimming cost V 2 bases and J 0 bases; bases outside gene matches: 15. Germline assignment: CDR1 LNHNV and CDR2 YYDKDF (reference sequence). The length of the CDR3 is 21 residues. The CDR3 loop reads CATSRTGLPGLAGRNQETQYF. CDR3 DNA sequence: TGTGCCACCAGCAGAACTGGCTTACCGGGACTAGCGGGACGGAACCAAGAGACCCAGTACTTC.

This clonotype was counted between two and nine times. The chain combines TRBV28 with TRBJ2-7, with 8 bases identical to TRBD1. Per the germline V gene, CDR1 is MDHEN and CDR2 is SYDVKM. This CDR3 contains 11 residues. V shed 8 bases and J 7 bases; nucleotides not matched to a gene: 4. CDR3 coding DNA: TGTGCCAGCCGAACAGGGGGGGAGCAGTACTTC. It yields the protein CASRTGGEQYF.

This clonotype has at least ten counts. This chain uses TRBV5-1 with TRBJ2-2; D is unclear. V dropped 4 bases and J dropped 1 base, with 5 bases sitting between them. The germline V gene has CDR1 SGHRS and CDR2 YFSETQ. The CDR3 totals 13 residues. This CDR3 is CASSPENTGELFF. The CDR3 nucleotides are TGCGCCAGCAGCCCGGAGAACACCGGGGAGCTGTTTTTT.

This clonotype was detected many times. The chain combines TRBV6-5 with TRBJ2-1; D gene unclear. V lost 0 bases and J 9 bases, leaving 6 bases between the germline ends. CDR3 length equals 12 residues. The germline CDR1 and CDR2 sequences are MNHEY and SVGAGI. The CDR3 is CASSYSGIEQFF. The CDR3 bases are TGTGCCAGCAGTTACTCGGGGATTGAGCAGTTCTTC.

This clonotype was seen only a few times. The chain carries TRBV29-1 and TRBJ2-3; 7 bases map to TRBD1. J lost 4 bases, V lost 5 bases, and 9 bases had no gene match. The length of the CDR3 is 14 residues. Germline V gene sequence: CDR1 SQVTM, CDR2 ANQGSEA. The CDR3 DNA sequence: TGCAGCGTTTCCGTGACAGGGTATTCAGATACGCAGTATTTT. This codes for CSVSVTGYSDTQYF.

The CDR3 DNA reads as TGTGCCAGCAGCATTCGACTAGCGGGAGACTACGAGCAGTACTTC. Encoded protein: CASSIRLAGDYEQYF. The rearrangement uses TRBV7-2 and TRBJ2-7; 12 bases agree with TRBD2. V dropped 5 bases and J dropped 3; count of bases not matched to a gene: 5. The CDR3 spans 15 residues. Per the germline V gene, CDR1 is SGHTA and CDR2 is FQGNSA.

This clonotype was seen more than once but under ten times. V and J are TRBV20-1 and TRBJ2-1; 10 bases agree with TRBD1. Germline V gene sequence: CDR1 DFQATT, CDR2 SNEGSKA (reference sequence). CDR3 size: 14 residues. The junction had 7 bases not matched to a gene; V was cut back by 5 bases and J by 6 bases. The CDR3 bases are TGCAGTGCTCCCGACAGGGGGCTCAGCAATGAGCAGTTCTTC. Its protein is CSAPDRGLSNEQFF.